This TCR beta chain is drawn from a study of post-analysis software for immune sequencing data. Whole-study results and caveats: A few TRBV segments appeared more often in patients than in controls, and TRBV5-6, TRBV5-1 and TRBV20-1 were among these.

This CDR3 is 14 amino acids long. Germline loops: CDR1 LGHDT, CDR2 YNNKEL (reference sequence). After removal of 10 bases from V and 3 bases from J, the junction contained 10 bases not matched to a gene. TCR beta libraries were prepared from cDNA with unique molecular identifiers. In TCRdb, the PCR reads were re-called with MiXCR into one record per CDR3 protein. The table lists approximately 730,000 distinct CDR3 sequences, roughly 29% of them singletons. For this clonotype: Its specificity is unknown.

The sequence came from a girl aged 5 to 17 with multiple sclerosis. Sequencing was performed on blood. The chain employs TRBV3-1 and TRBJ1-2, with TRBD1 matching over 8 bases. The CDR3 DNA is TGTGCCACCTCTATACAGGGGGGATACTATGGCTACACCTTC. Translation: CATSIQGGYYGYTF.